These 4 T cell receptor beta chains originate from one sample sequenced in a study of T cell clonotyping in hematopoietic cell transplantation. TCRdb's copy holds only in-frame clones and misses some; the assay was immunoSEQ multiplex PCR. The table lists about 11,000 clones, 85% to 95% of them singletons. The sample taken for sequencing was peripheral blood mononuclear cells. The receptor source for this set is a woman aged 45-59 years in good health. Some clones in this sample may be carry-over from other donors' samples.

V is TRBV5-1 and J is TRBJ2-2; D is uncertain. Trimming removed 4 bases from V and 4 bases from J, with 8 bases in between. The germline CDR1 and CDR2 sequences are SGHRS and YFSETQ. The CDR3 consists of 13 residues. This chain's CDR3 is CASSPSGTGELFF. The CDR3 DNA reads as TGCGCCAGCAGCCCGTCTGGCACCGGGGAGCTGTTTTTT.

V gene TRBV28 combines with J gene TRBJ1-2; D gene ambiguous. CDR1 and CDR2 from the germline V gene are MDHEN and SYDVKM. The CDR3 extends over 12 amino acids. V lost 5 bases to trimming and J lost 5 bases, with 9 bases between them. The DNA for the CDR3 is TGTGCCAGCAGTCCCGCAGGTTATGGCTACACCTTC. It yields the protein CASSPAGYGYTF.

The chain uses TRBV9 and TRBJ1-5; TRBD1 is a possible D gene (5 bases). This CDR3 has 16 residues. Trimming took off 4 bases at V and 1 base at J, with 15 bases between the two ends. The germline V gene encodes CDR1 SGDLS and CDR2 YYNGEE. The CDR3 region is CASSSRDGGSNQPQHF. CDR3 DNA: TGTGCCAGCAGCTCACGAGACGGGGGGAGCAATCAGCCCCAGCATTTT.

This chain joins TRBV9 and TRBJ1-2; 8 bases line up with TRBD1. This CDR3 has 14 residues. V was clipped by 3 bases and J by 3 bases; unmatched bases: 4. Per germline, CDR1 SGDLS and CDR2 YYNGEE. CDR3 nucleotide sequence: TGTGCCAGCAGCGGGGGGACAGGAGACTATGGCTACACCTTC. Protein sequence: CASSGGTGDYGYTF.